A single sample gave rise to the 6 T cell receptor beta chains below, sequenced in a study of early T cells in non-severe SARS-CoV-2 infection. MiXCR, run by TCRdb on the 5' RACE reads, gives a single entry per CDR3 protein. This table holds 80,000 to 100,000 distinct CDR3 sequences, about 10% found once. This material consisted of whole blood, taken at baseline. The receptors stem from an adult who was a healthcare worker with PCR-confirmed SARS-CoV-2 infection or an uninfected control (not recorded which).

CDR3 bases: TGTGCCAGTAGTATCTTCTCAGGATACTACGAGCAGTACTTC. It encodes CASSIFSGYYEQYF. The V call is TRBV19, the J call TRBJ2-7; D remains unclear. From germline, CDR1 is LNHDA and CDR2 SQIVND (reference sequence). The CDR3 sequence is 14 residues long. V gave up 3 bases and J gave up 3 bases, with 12 bases separating them.

The rearrangement joins TRBV12-3 or TRBV12-4 to TRBJ2-3, with 8 bases identical to TRBD2. V lost 8 bases and J lost 6; bases outside the gene matches: 7. CDR3 length: 13 residues. Here the CDR3 DNA reads TGTGCCAGCGGACGGACTAGCCGGGATACGCAGTATTTT. It codes for CASGRTSRDTQYF.

This clonotype was observed a handful of times. The chain is built from TRBV5-4 and TRBJ2-1, with 7 bases identical to TRBD1. The trim removed 5 bases at V and 0 bases at J, leaving 5 bases unmatched. Germline lookup yields CDR1 SGHNT and CDR2 YYREEE (reference sequence). The CDR3 sequence is 15 residues long. CDR3 nucleotides: TGTGCCAGCAGACAGGACAGGCCCTCCTACAATGAGCAGTTCTTC. It yields the protein CASRQDRPSYNEQFF.

As for this clonotype: The junction differs from germline at one of its ends, possibly a read error. The chain uses TRBV11-2 and TRBJ2-7; a possible D gene is TRBD2 (5 bases). The CDR3 contains 14 residues. In germline, CDR1 is SGHAT, CDR2 FQNNGV. The CDR3 sequence is CTSSLASRAYEQYF. DNA of the CDR3: TGTACCAGCAGCTTGGCTAGCCGGGCCTACGAGCAGTACTTC.

The chain carries TRBV2 and TRBJ2-7; 8 bases are shared with TRBD2. J gave up 3 bases and V 7 bases, and 8 bases lay outside the gene matches. Germline CDR1 is SNHLY and CDR2 is FYNNEI. The CDR3 is 14 residues long. The CDR3: CASTVDSGNYEQYF. The CDR3 DNA reads as TGTGCCAGCACGGTCGATAGCGGGAACTACGAGCAGTACTTC.

This clonotype was counted many times. The chain joins TRBV4-2 to TRBJ2-3, with 12 bases identical to TRBD2. V lost 1 base to trimming and J lost 0 bases; unmatched junction nucleotides: 5. Looked up from germline, CDR1 is LGHNA and CDR2 is YNFKEQ. The CDR3 length is 18 residues. In DNA form, the CDR3 reads TGTGCCAGCAGCCAAGGGACTAGCGGGAACCCTAGCACAGATACGCAGTATTTT. Encoded protein: CASSQGTSGNPSTDTQYF.